The 2 T cell receptor beta chains below all came from one sample that was sequenced in a study of CD8 T cells in Susac syndrome. An amount of RNA that ranged from roughly 0.45 to 1 ug was reverse transcribed with random hexamers. From the immunoSEQ multiplex PCR reads, TCRdb called clonotypes with MiXCR, one entry per CDR3 protein. This sample has about 150,000 distinct CDR3 sequences; 95% occur once, and the top ten carry about 0.15%. What was sequenced was CD8+ T cells from PBMCs. The receptors shown here come from a human donor with multiple sclerosis.

The chain has TRBV7-9 and TRBJ1-6, with D possibly matching TRBD1 (5 bases). The V and J ends lost 4 bases and 9 bases respectively, with 13 bases between them. Germline lookup yields CDR1 SEHNR and CDR2 FQNEAQ (reference sequence). The CDR3 is made up of 14 amino acids. CDR3 sequence (DNA): TGTGCCAGCAGCTCCACCGGGGCAGGTTCACCCCTCCACTTT. Protein product: CASSSTGAGSPLHF.

The V and J genes are TRBV20-1 and TRBJ2-5, with TRBD2 identical over 13 bases. V was pared by 3 bases and J by 4 bases, with 14 bases of the junction left unmatched. Germline loops: CDR1 DFQATT, CDR2 SNEGSKA (reference sequence). The CDR3 is made up of 18 amino acids. The CDR3 bases are TGCAGTGCTAGGCACACGAGACTAGCGGGGGGCGTGGGAGAGACCCAGTACTTC. It yields the protein CSARHTRLAGGVGETQYF.